One and the same sample provided the 7 T cell receptor beta chains below, sequenced in a study of T cell repertoires in cytomegalovirus infection. TCRdb processed the reads anew with MiXCR; each CDR3 protein has one entry. The table includes hundreds of thousands of distinct CDR3 sequences, 31% detected once. Sequencing was performed on PBMCs. The receptors stem from a human donor in good health (CMV status not recorded). Some clones in this sample may be carry-over from other donors' samples.

Here the CDR3 reads CASIRALSSGANVLTF. The CDR3 DNA is TGTGCCAGCATAAGGGCCCTGAGCTCTGGGGCCAACGTCCTGACTTTC. The rearrangement joins TRBV6-2 or TRBV6-3 to TRBJ2-6; D is uncertain. The germline V gene encodes CDR1 MNHEY and CDR2 SVGEGT. V was cut by 7 bases and J by 0 bases, with 13 bases left in between. This CDR3 has 16 residues.

This clonotype was observed many times. The chain recombines TRBV7-9 with TRBJ2-6; TRBD2 agrees at 8 bases. Unmatched junction bases numbered 9, after V lost 2 bases and J lost 0 bases. Germline V gene data show CDR1 as SEHNR and CDR2 as FQNEAQ (reference sequence). CDR3 length: 19 amino acids. CDR3 coding DNA: TGTGCCAGCAGCTTACACGGGGGGGGCTACGGCTCTGGGGCCAACGTCCTGACTTTC. This encodes CASSLHGGGYGSGANVLTF.

The chain couples TRBV29-1 to TRBJ1-1; D possibly corresponds to TRBD1 (5 bases). Trimming removed 8 bases from V and 3 bases from J, with 16 bases in between. Germline V CDR1 and CDR2: SQVTM, ANQGSEA. The CDR3 runs to 13 residues. The CDR3 sequence is CSPFCRVDTEAFF. CDR3 sequence (DNA): TGCAGCCCTTTTTGCAGGGTCGACACTGAAGCTTTCTTT.

This clonotype occurred once. The rearrangement joins TRBV20-1 to TRBJ1-3, with TRBD1 matching 9 bases. The CDR3 spans 14 residues. Germline V lookup: CDR1 DFQATT, CDR2 SNEGSKA (reference sequence). Trimming removed 4 bases from V and 3 bases from J; junction bases left unmatched: 4. In DNA, the CDR3 is TGCAGTGCTACAGACAGGGGGGGTGGAAACACCATATATTTT. Translated: CSATDRGGGNTIYF.

The V gene is TRBV7-2, the J gene TRBJ2-1; weak D call: TRBD1 (5 bases). Germline V CDR1 and CDR2: SGHTA, FQGNSA. The V and J ends lost 4 bases and 10 bases respectively, with 20 bases between them. The CDR3 sequence is 15 residues long. The CDR3 region is CASSSRQGICKEQFF. As DNA, the CDR3 is TGTGCCAGCAGCTCCCGCCAGGGTATTTGTAAGGAGCAGTTCTTC.

In this sample, this clonotype turned up many times. The chain couples TRBV7-8 to TRBJ1-6; a possible D gene is TRBD1 (5 bases). This CDR3 contains 17 residues. Trimming pared 2 bases from V and 4 bases from J, leaving 15 bases between. Germline values: CDR1 SGHVS, CDR2 FQNEAQ. CDR3 amino acids: CASSLSSVEGYNSPLHF. CDR3 sequence (DNA): TGTGCCAGCAGCTTAAGTTCCGTAGAGGGGTATAATTCACCCCTCCACTTT.

The V and J genes are TRBV29-1 and TRBJ2-3; 8 bases fit TRBD2. Germline V CDR1 and CDR2: SQVTM, ANQGSEA. This CDR3 is 15 amino acids long. After removal of 7 bases from V and 2 bases from J, the junction contained 11 bases not matched to a gene. This chain's CDR3 is CSGTGGGMNTDTQYF. CDR3 DNA sequence: TGCAGCGGAACCGGCGGGGGGATGAACACAGATACGCAGTATTTT.